This T cell receptor beta chain emerged from a study of CD8 T cells in Susac syndrome. TEMRA cells were FACS-enriched and CD8+ and CD4+ T cells negatively isolated. Reverse transcription of roughly 0.5 to 1 ug RNA was carried out with random hexamers. TCRdb reprocessed the immunoSEQ multiplex PCR reads via MiXCR and lists one record per CDR3 protein. The data show around 200,000 distinct CDR3 sequences, with 85% to 95% seen just once and roughly 0.15% held by the top ten. The TCR was taken from a human donor with Susac syndrome. The source material was CD8+ T cells from PBMCs.

The DNA of the CDR3 is TGTGCCAGCAGCTTAGAGACGGGGGGGCTTCCCGGGGAGCTGTTTTTT. Amino acids: CASSLETGGLPGELFF. The chain has TRBV13 and TRBJ2-2, with 8 positions matching TRBD2. Germline CDR1 PRHDT, CDR2 FYEKMQ (reference sequence). CDR3 size: 16 residues. The junction had 7 bases not matched to a gene; V was cut back by 1 base and J by 6 bases.